What follows are 9 T cell receptor beta chains derived from one specimen sequenced in a study of T cells in Graves' hyperthyroidism and ophthalmopathy. The CDR3 regions of TCR beta were amplified from RNA transcripts. First-round RT-PCR of the TCR CDR3 relied on the HTBI primer set. TCRdb called the multiplex PCR reads again in MiXCR, with one record for every CDR3 protein. The sample has 800,000 or so distinct CDR3 sequences, around 38% seen once. Sequencing used blood. The receptors derive from a man aged 18 to 29 with Graves' hyperthyroidism.

The V gene is TRBV6-1, the J gene TRBJ1-1; the D is unclear. The CDR3 is 12 residues long. V lost 7 bases, J lost 10 bases, and 16 bases lay in between. CDR1 and CDR2 (germline): MNHNS, SASEGT. This chain's CDR3 is CASTEGYLRAFF. CDR3 in DNA: TGTGCCAGCACCGAGGGCTATCTGAGAGCTTTCTTT.

The sample holds a few counts of this clonotype. This chain links TRBV12-3 or TRBV12-4 with TRBJ2-2; TRBD2 matches 14 bases. Trimming at V came to 8 bases and at J to 7 bases, leaving 3 bases not matched to a gene. The CDR3 is 14 amino acids. CDR3 DNA: TGTGCCAGCGGACTAGCGGGAGGAGGCGGGGAGCTGTTTTTT. This translates into CASGLAGGGGELFF.

This clonotype was seen repeatedly, ten times or more. J is TRBJ1-2 and V is TRBV7-6, with 8 bases identical to TRBD1. With 2 bases clipped from V and 4 bases from J, the junction kept 6 bases outside the gene matches. The germline V gene has CDR1 SGHVS and CDR2 FNYEAQ. CDR3 length equals 15 residues. The CDR3 DNA reads as TGTGCCAGCAGCTTAACTACAGGACAGGGCTATGGCTACACCTTC. It specifies CASSLTTGQGYGYTF. The full variable domain, rest sourced from reference TRBV7-6 and TRBJ1-2, is GAGVSQSPRYKVTKRGQDVALRCDPISGHVSLYWYRQALGQGPEFLTYFNYEAQQDKSGLPNDRFSAERPEGSISTLTIQRTEQRDSAMYRCASSLTTGQGYGYTFGSGTRLTVV.

A word on this clonotype: Since a much larger clone is just one base distant, this may be a read error. This chain connects TRBV19 to TRBJ1-1; D not certain. Germline CDR1 is LNHDA and CDR2 is SQIVND (reference sequence). This CDR3 spans 11 amino acids. Trimming took 7 bases from V and 1 from J, leaving 4 bases between them. CDR3 region: CASIKNTEAFF. CDR3 nucleotides: TGTGCCAGTATTAAGAACACTGAAGCTTTCTTT.

This clonotype has at least ten counts. This chain uses TRBV5-1 with TRBJ1-4, with 9 bases that match TRBD1. The V and J ends lost 3 bases and 11 bases, in that order; junction bases with no gene match: 11. The CDR3 loop spans 15 amino acids. Germline CDR1 is SGHRS and CDR2 is YFSETQ. CDR3 in DNA: TGCGCCAGCAGCTGGGGGGACAGGGAATTCGTGAAACTGTTTTTT. Amino acids: CASSWGDREFVKLFF. Complete variable domain (other parts from reference TRBV5-1 and TRBJ1-4): KAGVTQTPRYLIKTRGQQVTLSCSPISGHRSVSWYQQTPGQGLQFLFEYFSETQRNKGNFPGRFSGRQFSNSRSEMNVSTLELGDSALYLCASSWGDREFVKLFFGSGTQLSVL.

Of note for this clonotype: An end of the junction differs from the germline gene, which may be a read error. This chain joins TRBV7-7 and TRBJ2-5; 8 bases map to TRBD1. CDR1 and CDR2 (germline): SSHAT, FNYEAQ (reference sequence). The CDR3 extends over 15 amino acids. CDR3 in DNA: TGTGCTAGCAGCCAACTGGGGACAGGTCAAGAGACCCAGTACTTC. Translating gives CASSQLGTGQETQYF.

There are many counts of this clonotype. This chain links TRBV25-1 with TRBJ1-4, with 8 bases lining up with TRBD1. Germline V gene data show CDR1 as MGHDK and CDR2 as SYGVNS. The CDR3 has 16 residues. J was trimmed by 7 bases and V by 5 bases; bases with no gene match: 12. DNA of the CDR3: TGTGCCAGCAGTTCCAATCGGGACAGGCCGGGTGAAAAACTGTTTTTT. Translation gives CASSSNRDRPGEKLFF.

This clonotype was seen ten or more times. The J gene is TRBJ2-7, the V gene TRBV10-2; TRBD1 agrees at 7 bases. The V segment lost 2 bases and the J segment 5 bases; nucleotides outside the gene matches: 3. The CDR3 is 13 residues long. The germline V gene encodes CDR1 WSHSY and CDR2 SAAADI. This chain's CDR3 is CASSETGDDEQYF. CDR3 sequence (DNA): TGCGCCAGCAGTGAGACAGGGGACGACGAGCAGTACTTC.

CDR3 nucleotide sequence: TGCAGCGTTGAGGCTGGGATCCTAAACATTCAGTACTTC. It specifies CSVEAGILNIQYF. The V call is TRBV29-1, the J call TRBJ2-7; D not resolved. The J call is uncertain, as TRBJ2-4 better fits the DNA end. The CDR3 spans 13 residues. Per germline, CDR1 SQVTM and CDR2 ANQGSEA.